The 6 T cell receptor beta chains in this list originate from one sample, sequenced in a study of blood T cell repertoires in COVID-19. Using immunoSEQ multiplex PCR, the repertoire was profiled, and TCRdb retains in-frame clones only, with some absent. In the table there are some 220,000 clones, 80% to 90% of which are singletons. The sequenced sample was peripheral blood. These receptors were obtained from a woman aged 60 to 75 who had recovered from COVID-19.

This clone was detected only a few times. V is TRBV7-3 and J is TRBJ1-2, with unresolved D. V was clipped by 3 bases and J by 4 bases, with 12 bases between them. Germline V CDR1 and CDR2: SGHTA, FQGTGA. The CDR3 is 14 residues long. This CDR3 is CASSFGPGSYGYTF. DNA for the CDR3: TGTGCCAGCAGCTTTGGTCCGGGGAGCTATGGCTACACCTTC.

The rearrangement uses TRBV30 and TRBJ1-1, with D unresolved. The CDR3 consists of 11 residues. V was trimmed by 6 bases and J by 1 base, leaving 6 bases between them. Germline V gene sequence: CDR1 GTSNPN, CDR2 SVGIG (reference sequence). The CDR3 DNA sequence: TGTGCCTGCATCAGGAACACTGAAGCTTTCTTT. Translated: CACIRNTEAFF.

The chain has TRBV7-8 and TRBJ2-3, with D tentatively TRBD2 (7 bases). The CDR3 spans 15 residues. Trimming took 5 bases from V and 1 from J, leaving 13 bases between them. Germline V gene data show CDR1 as SGHVS and CDR2 as FQNEAQ. For the CDR3, the DNA is TGTGCCAGCAGCCCAGGGGCGGGAGGCACAGATACGCAGTATTTT. Its protein is CASSPGAGGTDTQYF.

The chain links TRBV19 to TRBJ1-5, with 9 bases that match TRBD1. The trim removed 3 bases at V and 6 bases at J, leaving 9 bases unmatched. The germline V gene has CDR1 LNHDA and CDR2 SQIVND (reference sequence). CDR3 size: 16 residues. The CDR3 DNA follows: TGTGCCAGTAGTATCTCCGGGACAGGGATTTTTCAGCCCCAGCATTTT. This encodes CASSISGTGIFQPQHF.

This clone turned up a few times. CDR3 sequence reads: CATSRASGGEETQYF. The CDR3 DNA reads as TGTGCCACCAGCAGAGCGAGCGGGGGGGAAGAGACCCAGTACTTC. V and J are TRBV15 and TRBJ2-5, with TRBD2 identical over 10 bases. Trimming at V came to 1 base and at J to 3 bases, leaving 2 bases not matched to a gene. Germline CDR1 is LNHNV and CDR2 is YYDKDF (reference sequence). The CDR3 extends over 15 amino acids.

The V call is TRBV4-2, the J call TRBJ2-7, with a weak D call TRBD2 (5 bases). V dropped 4 bases and J dropped 6 bases, with 16 bases sitting between them. Germline assignment: CDR1 LGHNA and CDR2 YNFKEQ. CDR3 size: 14 residues. CDR3 region: CASSPTGVASEQYF. CDR3 coding DNA: TGTGCCAGCAGCCCCACCGGGGTGGCTTCCGAGCAGTACTTC.